The table lists the clone carrying this T cell receptor beta chain with a count of one. Its antigen is still unknown. With sequencing, the targeted depth ranged from 1 in 200,000 to 1 in 1 million T cells. TCRdb keeps only in-frame clones here, not all; method: immunoSEQ multiplex PCR. This repertoire shows some 200,000 clones, 75% to 80% found once; its top ten account for 11%. The CDR3 has 15 residues. V lost 5 bases and J lost 1; bases outside the gene matches: 4. The germline gives CDR1 MNHEY, CDR2 SVGAGI. The data were obtained in a study of cytotoxic CD8 clonotypes in ibrutinib-treated CLL. Whole-study context: Patients: 11 to 12 relapsed/refractory, more than 14 treatment-naive, 17 IGHV unmutated.

Study-level points and caveats: Baseline-level clonality went beyond age-matched healthy donors and moved in step with circulating CD8+ T-cell counts. Upon ibrutinib response clonality rose, and upon progression it fell back toward baseline.

The J gene is TRBJ2-5, the V gene TRBV6-5; 10 nucleotides match TRBD1. The TCR sequence derives from a human donor with chronic lymphocytic leukemia. The starting material was PBMCs, obtained after 12 months of ibrutinib treatment. The CDR3 region is CASSKRTGGQETQYF. In DNA form, the CDR3 reads TGTGCCAGCAGTAAGCGGACAGGGGGCCAAGAGACCCAGTACTTC.